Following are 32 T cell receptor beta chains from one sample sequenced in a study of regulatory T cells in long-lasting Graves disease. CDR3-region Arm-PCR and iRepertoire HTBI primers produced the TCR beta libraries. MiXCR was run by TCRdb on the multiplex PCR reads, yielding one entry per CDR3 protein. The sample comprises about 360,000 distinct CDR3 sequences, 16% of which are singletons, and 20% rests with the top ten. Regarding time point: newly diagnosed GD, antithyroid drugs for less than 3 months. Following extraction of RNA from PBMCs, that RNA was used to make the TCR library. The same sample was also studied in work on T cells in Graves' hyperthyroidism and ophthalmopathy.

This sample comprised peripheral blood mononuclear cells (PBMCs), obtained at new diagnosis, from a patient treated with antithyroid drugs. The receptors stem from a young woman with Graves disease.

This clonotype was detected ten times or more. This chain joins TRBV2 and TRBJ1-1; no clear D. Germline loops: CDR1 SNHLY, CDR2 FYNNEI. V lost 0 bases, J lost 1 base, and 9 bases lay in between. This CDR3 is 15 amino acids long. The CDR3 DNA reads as TGTGCCAGCAGTGAAGCGCATATAGGGAACACTGAAGCTTTCTTT. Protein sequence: CASSEAHIGNTEAFF.

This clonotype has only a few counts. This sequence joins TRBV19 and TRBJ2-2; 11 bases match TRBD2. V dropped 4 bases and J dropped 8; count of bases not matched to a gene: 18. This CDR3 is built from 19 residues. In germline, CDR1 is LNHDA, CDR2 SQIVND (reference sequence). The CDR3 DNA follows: TGTGCCAGTAGTAAACAACTGATAGCGGGAGGGAGCCATCTGGGGGAGCTGTTTTTT. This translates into CASSKQLIAGGSHLGELFF.

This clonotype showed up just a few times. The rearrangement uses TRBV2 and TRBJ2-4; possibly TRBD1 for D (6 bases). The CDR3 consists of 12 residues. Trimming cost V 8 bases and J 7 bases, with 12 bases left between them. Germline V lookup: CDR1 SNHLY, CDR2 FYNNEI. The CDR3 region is CASSQGTNIQYF. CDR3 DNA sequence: TGTGCCAGCTCACAGGGCACGAACATTCAGTACTTC.

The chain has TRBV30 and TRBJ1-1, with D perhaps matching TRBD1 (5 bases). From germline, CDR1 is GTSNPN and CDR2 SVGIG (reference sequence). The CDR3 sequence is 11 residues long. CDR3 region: CAWGGGTEAFF. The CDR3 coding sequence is TGTGCGTGGGGGGGGGGCACTGAAGCTTTCTTT.

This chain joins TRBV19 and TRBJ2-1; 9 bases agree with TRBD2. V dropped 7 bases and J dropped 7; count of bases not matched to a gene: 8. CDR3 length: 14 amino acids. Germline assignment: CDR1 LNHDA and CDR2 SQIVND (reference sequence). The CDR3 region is CASNTSGRRNEQFF. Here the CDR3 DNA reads TGTGCCAGTAACACGAGCGGGAGGAGGAATGAGCAGTTCTTC.

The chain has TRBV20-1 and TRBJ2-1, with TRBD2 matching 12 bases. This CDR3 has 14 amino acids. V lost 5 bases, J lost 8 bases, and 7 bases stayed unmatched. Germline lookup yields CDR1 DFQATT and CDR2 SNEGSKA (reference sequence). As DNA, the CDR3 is TGCAGTGCTGGACGGACTAGCGGGGTCTATGAGCAGTTCTTC. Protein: CSAGRTSGVYEQFF.

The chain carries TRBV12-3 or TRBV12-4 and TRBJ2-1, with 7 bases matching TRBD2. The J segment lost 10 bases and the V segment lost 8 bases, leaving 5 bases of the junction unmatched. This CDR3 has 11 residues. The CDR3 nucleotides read TGTGCCAGCCGCCTCGGGGGGGAGCAGTTCTTC. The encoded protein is CASRLGGEQFF.

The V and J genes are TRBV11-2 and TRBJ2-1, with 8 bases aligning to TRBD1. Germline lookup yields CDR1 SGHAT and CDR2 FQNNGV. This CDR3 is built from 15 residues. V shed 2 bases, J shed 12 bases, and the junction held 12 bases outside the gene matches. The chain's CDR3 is CASSLTGGVFRGQFF. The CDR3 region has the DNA TGTGCCAGCAGCTTAACAGGGGGAGTTTTCCGGGGGCAGTTCTTC. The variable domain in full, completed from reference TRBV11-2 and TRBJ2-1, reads EAGVAQSPRYKIIEKRQSVAFWCNPISGHATLYWYQQILGQGPKLLIQFQNNGVVDDSQLPKDRFSAERLKGVDSTLKIQPAKLEDSAVYLCASSLTGGVFRGQFFGPGTRLTVL.

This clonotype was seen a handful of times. The CDR3 DNA reads TGTGCCAGCAGTTACTCGATTGGACTTCGCATCAATGAGCAGTTCTTC. This gives the protein CASSYSIGLRINEQFF. The chain recombines TRBV6-5 with TRBJ2-1; D is possibly TRBD2 (5 bases). The germline V and J ends were trimmed by 0 bases and 6 bases, with 15 bases remaining between them. The CDR3 sequence is 16 residues long. The V gene's germline CDR1 is MNHEY and CDR2 SVGAGI.

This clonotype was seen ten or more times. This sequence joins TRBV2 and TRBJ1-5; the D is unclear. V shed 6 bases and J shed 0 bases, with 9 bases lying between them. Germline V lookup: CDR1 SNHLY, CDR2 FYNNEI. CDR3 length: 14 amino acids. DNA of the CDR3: TGTGCCAGCAGGGAGCATTATAGCAATCAGCCCCAGCATTTT. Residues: CASREHYSNQPQHF.

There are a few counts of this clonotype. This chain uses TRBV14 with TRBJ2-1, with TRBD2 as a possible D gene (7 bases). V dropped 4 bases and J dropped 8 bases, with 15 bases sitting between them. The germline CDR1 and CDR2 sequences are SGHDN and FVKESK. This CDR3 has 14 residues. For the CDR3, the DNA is TGTGCCAGCAGCCTCTTAGGGGGGGCGGATGAGCAGTTCTTC. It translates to CASSLLGGADEQFF.

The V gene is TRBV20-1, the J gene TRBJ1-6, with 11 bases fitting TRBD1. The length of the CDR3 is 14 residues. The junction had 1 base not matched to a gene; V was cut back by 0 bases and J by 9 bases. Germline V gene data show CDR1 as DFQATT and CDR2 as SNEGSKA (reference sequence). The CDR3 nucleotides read TGCAGTGCTAGAGAAGGGACAGGGGGTTCACCCCTCCACTTT. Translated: CSAREGTGGSPLHF.

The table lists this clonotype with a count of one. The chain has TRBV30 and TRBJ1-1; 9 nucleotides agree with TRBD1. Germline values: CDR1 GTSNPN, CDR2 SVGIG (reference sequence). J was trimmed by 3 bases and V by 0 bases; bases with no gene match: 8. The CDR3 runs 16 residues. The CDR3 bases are TGTGCCTGGAGTGTGTGGGGGGACAGGGCCCACACTGAAGCTTTCTTT. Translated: CAWSVWGDRAHTEAFF.

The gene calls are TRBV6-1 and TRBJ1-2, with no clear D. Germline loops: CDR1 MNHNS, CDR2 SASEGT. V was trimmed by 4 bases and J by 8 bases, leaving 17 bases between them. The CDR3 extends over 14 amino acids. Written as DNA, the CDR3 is TGTGCCAGCAGTGTAACGCTAAACAGTTACGGCTACACCTTC. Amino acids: CASSVTLNSYGYTF.

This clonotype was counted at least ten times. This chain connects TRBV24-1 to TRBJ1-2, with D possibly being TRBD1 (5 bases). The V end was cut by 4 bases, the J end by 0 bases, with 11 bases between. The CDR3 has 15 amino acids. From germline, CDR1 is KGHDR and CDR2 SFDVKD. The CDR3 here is CATSDRDGANYGYTF. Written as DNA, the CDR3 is TGTGCCACCAGTGACCGGGACGGAGCTAACTATGGCTACACCTTC.

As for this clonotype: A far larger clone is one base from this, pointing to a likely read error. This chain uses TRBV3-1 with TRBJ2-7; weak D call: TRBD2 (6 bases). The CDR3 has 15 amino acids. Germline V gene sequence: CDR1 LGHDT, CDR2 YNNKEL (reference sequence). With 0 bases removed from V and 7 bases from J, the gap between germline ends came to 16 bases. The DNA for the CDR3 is TGTGCCAGCAGCCAAGACAATGGGGGGTACAATGAGCAGTACTTC. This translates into CASSQDNGGYNEQYF.

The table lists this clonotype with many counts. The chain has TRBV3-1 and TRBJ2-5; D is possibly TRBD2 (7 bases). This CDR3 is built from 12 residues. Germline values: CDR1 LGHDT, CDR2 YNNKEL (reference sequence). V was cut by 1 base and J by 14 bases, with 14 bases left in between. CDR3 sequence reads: CASSQVGGAGYF. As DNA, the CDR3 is TGTGCCAGCAGCCAAGTGGGGGGGGCTGGCTACTTC.

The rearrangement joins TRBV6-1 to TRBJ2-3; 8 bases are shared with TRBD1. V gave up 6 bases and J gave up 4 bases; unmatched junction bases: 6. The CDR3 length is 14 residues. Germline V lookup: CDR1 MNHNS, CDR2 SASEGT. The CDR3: CASSPDRVADTQYF. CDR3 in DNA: TGTGCCAGCAGCCCGGACAGGGTCGCAGATACGCAGTATTTT.

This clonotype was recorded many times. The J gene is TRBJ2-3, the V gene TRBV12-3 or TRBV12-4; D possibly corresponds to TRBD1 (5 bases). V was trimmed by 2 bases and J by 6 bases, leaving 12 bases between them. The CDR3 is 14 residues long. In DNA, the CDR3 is TGTGCCAGCAGTTTAAGCCAGGGTAGCGATACGCAGTATTTT. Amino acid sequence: CASSLSQGSDTQYF.

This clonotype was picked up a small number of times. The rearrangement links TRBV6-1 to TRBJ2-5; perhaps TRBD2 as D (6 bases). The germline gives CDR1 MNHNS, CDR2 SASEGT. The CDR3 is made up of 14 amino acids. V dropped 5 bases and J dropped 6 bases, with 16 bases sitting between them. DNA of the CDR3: TGTGCCAGCAGTCCCGGGGCGGGGCCCCAGACCCAGTACTTC. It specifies CASSPGAGPQTQYF.

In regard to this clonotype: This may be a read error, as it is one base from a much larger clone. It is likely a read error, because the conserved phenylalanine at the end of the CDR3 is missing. CDR3 nucleotide sequence: TGTGCTAGTGGTTTGTCTAGCGGGAGCTCCTACAATGAGCAGTTCCTC. Translation gives CASGLSSGSSYNEQFL. This chain joins TRBV12-5 and TRBJ2-1, with 10 bases identical to TRBD2. Per germline, CDR1 LGHNT and CDR2 FRNRAP. The CDR3 has 16 amino acids. Trimming cost V 2 bases and J 0 bases; bases outside gene matches: 1.

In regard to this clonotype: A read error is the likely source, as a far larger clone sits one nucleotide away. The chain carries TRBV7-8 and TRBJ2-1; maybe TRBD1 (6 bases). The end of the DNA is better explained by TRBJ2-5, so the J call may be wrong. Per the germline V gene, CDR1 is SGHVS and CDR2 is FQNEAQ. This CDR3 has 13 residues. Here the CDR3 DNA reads TGTGCCAGAAGCCCGGACAGACAAGAGACCCAGTACTTC. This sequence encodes CARSPDRQETQYF.

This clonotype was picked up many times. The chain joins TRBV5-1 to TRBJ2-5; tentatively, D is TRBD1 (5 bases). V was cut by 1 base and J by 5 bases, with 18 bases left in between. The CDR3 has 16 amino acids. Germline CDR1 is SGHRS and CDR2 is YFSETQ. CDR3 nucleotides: TGCGCCAGCAGCTTGTCCCGCCAGGGTCTTGGGGAGACCCAGTACTTC. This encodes CASSLSRQGLGETQYF.

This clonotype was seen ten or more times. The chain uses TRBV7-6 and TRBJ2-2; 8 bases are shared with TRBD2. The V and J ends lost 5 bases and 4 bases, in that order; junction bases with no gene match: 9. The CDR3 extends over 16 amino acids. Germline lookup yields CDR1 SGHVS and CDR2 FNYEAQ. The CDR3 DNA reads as TGTGCCAGCAGCCCCCGGGTAGCGGGGAGCACCGGGGAGCTGTTTTTT. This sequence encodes CASSPRVAGSTGELFF.

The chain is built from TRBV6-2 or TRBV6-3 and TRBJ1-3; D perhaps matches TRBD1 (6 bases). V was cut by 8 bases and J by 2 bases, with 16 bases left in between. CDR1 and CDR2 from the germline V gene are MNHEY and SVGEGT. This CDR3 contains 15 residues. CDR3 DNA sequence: TGTGCCAGCGGGTTAAGGGGGGCCCCTGGAAACACCATATATTTT. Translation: CASGLRGAPGNTIYF.

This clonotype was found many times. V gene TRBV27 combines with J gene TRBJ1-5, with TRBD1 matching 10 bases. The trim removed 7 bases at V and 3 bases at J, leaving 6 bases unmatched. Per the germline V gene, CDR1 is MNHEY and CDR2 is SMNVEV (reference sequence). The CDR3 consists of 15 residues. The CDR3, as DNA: TGTGCCAGCAAGGTGGGACAGGGGCCCAATCAGCCCCAGCATTTT. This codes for CASKVGQGPNQPQHF.

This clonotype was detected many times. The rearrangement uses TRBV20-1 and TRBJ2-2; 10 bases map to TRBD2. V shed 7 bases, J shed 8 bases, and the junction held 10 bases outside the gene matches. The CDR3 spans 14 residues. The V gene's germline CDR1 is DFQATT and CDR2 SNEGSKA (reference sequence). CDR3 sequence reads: CSVNLAGGGGELFF. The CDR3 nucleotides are TGCAGTGTTAACTTAGCGGGAGGCGGTGGGGAGCTGTTTTTT.

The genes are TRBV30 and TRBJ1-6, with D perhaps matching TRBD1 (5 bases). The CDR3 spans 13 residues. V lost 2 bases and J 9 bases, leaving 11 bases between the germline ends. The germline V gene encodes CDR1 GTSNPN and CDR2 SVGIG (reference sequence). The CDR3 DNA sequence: TGTGCCTGGAGTACGGGGGTTGGTTCACCCCTCCACTTT. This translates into CAWSTGVGSPLHF.

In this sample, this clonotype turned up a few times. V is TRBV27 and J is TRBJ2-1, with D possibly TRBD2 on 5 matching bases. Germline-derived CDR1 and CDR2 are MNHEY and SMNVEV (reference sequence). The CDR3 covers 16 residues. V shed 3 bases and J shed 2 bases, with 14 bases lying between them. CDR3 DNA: TGTGCCAGCAGTTTTGAGTCGAGCGGAACCTACAATGAGCAGTTCTTC. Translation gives CASSFESSGTYNEQFF.

CDR3 sequence reads: CASSPYIFTGTGSYEQYF. The CDR3 DNA reads as TGTGCCAGCAGCCCCTACATCTTCACCGGGACAGGGTCATACGAGCAGTACTTC. The chain recombines TRBV13 with TRBJ2-7; 9 bases match TRBD1. The CDR3 totals 18 residues. Germline CDR1 and CDR2: PRHDT and FYEKMQ (reference sequence). J gave up 4 bases and V 5 bases, and 18 bases lay outside the gene matches.

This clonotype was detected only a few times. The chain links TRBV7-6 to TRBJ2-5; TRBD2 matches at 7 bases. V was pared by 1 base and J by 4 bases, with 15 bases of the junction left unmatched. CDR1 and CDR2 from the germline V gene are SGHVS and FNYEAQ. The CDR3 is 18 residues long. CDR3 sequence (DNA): TGTGCCAGCAGCTTAGGGGGCGGGGCTAGCGGACTGAGAGAGACCCAGTACTTC. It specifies CASSLGGGASGLRETQYF.

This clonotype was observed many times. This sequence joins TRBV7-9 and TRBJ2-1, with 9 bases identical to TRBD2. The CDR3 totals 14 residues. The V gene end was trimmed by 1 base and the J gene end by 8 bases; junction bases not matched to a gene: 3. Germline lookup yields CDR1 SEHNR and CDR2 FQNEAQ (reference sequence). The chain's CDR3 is CASSLGVAGDEQFF. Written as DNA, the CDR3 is TGTGCCAGCAGCTTAGGGGTAGCGGGAGATGAGCAGTTCTTC.